This T cell receptor beta chain was obtained from a study of OX40 agonist ivuxolimab in advanced cancers. Repertoires were generated with immunoSEQ multiplex PCR, while TCRdb's copy carries only in-frame clones and drops some. This sample has fewer than 30,000 clones, with 75% to 90% found just once. The CDR3 length is 14 residues. Germline CDR1 reads MDHEN; CDR2 reads SYDVKM. Trimming shortened V by 6 bases and J by 4 bases, and 13 bases separated the two germline ends. The table lists this clone with a count of one. The origin of this receptor is an adult with an advanced solid tumor such as melanoma, head and neck, liver or kidney cancer. J is TRBJ1-5 and V is TRBV28; maybe TRBD1 (6 bases). Here the sequenced sample was CD4+ or CD8+ T cells sorted from blood, taken in a trial of the OX40 agonist ivuxolimab. CDR3 in amino acids: CASSRTVGNQPQHF. CDR3 sequence (DNA): TGTGCCAGCAGCCGGACAGTAGGGAATCAGCCCCAGCATTTT.